What follows are 14 T cell receptor beta chains derived from one specimen sequenced in a study of blood T cell repertoires in COVID-19 (TCRdb year 2020). Receptor amplification or capture employed the immunoSEQ multiplex PCR assay. TCRdb mirrors the immuneACCESS table, restricted to in-frame sequences. Some clones are absent from its copies; in checked studies, under half trace to an unresolved V gene, and the reason for the others is unknown. Here the sample has 150,000 to 200,000 clones; 90% to 95% occur a single time. Clones ranked in the top ten supply roughly 4.8% of the sample. Sequencing input: peripheral blood. All receptors derive from a woman between 45 and 65 years old with acute or convalescent COVID-19.

The chain carries TRBV2 and TRBJ1-4, with D unclear. V was pared by 1 base and J by 0 bases, with 9 bases between. The CDR3 runs to 16 residues. CDR1 and CDR2 from the germline V gene are SNHLY and FYNNEI. The CDR3 reads CASSEGPLATNEKLFF. The DNA of the CDR3 is TGTGCCAGCAGTGAAGGTCCCCTAGCAACTAATGAAAAACTGTTTTTT.

In regard to this clone: This same CDR3 is encoded by further DNA sequences in the sample. The chain combines TRBV4-1 with TRBJ1-4, with D possibly being TRBD1 (6 bases). V was trimmed by 0 bases and J by 4 bases, leaving 9 bases between them. CDR3 length: 15 amino acids. From germline, CDR1 is MGHRA and CDR2 YSYEKL. For the CDR3, the DNA is TGCGCCAGCAGCCAAGATAGGACAGTTAATGAAAAACTGTTTTTT. Translation gives CASSQDRTVNEKLFF.

V and J are TRBV19 and TRBJ1-1; D uncertain. Trimming left V 3 bases short and J 4 bases short, with 15 bases between. CDR1 LNHDA and CDR2 SQIVND come from the germline V gene (reference sequence). The CDR3 is 15 amino acids. In DNA, the CDR3 is TGTGCCAGTAGTATCTCCTACCTCCAAGCCACTGAAGCTTTCTTT. This encodes CASSISYLQATEAFF.

The rearrangement joins TRBV7-2 to TRBJ2-5, with D possibly matching TRBD1 (6 bases). Germline CDR1 reads SGHTA; CDR2 reads FQGNSA. V shed 5 bases and J shed 5 bases, with 12 bases lying between them. This CDR3 contains 13 residues. CDR3 loop: CASSPGVRETQYF. CDR3 sequence (DNA): TGTGCCAGCAGCCCAGGGGTGAGGGAGACCCAGTACTTC.

In DNA, the CDR3 is TGCGCCAGCAGCTTGGGACAGGGGGGTTACAATGAGCAGTTCTTC. It yields the protein CASSLGQGGYNEQFF. The chain carries TRBV5-1 and TRBJ2-1; TRBD1 agrees at 9 bases. V shed 0 bases and J 4 bases; nucleotides not matched to a gene: 2. CDR3 length equals 15 residues. Germline V lookup: CDR1 SGHRS, CDR2 YFSETQ. Looking up the rest from reference TRBV5-1 and TRBJ2-1 gives the full variable domain: KAGVTQTPRYLIKTRGQQVTLSCSPISGHRSVSWYQQTPGQGLQFLFEYFSETQRNKGNFPGRFSGRQFSNSRSEMNVSTLELGDSALYLCASSLGQGGYNEQFFGPGTRLTVL.

The rearrangement links TRBV30 to TRBJ1-2; a weak D match, TRBD1 (5 bases). Germline CDR1 and CDR2: GTSNPN and SVGIG (reference sequence). The ends were cut back, 1 base at V and 5 bases at J, with 8 bases in the middle. The CDR3 consists of 12 residues. CDR3 sequence (DNA): TGTGCCTGGAGTGAGGGGATTTATGGCTACACCTTC. It encodes CAWSEGIYGYTF. The whole variable domain, remainder taken from reference TRBV30 and TRBJ1-2, is SQTIHQWPATLVQPVGSPLSLECTVEGTSNPNLYWYRQAAGRGLQLLFYSVGIGQISSEVPQNLSASRPQDRQFILSSKKLLLSDSGFYLCAWSEGIYGYTFGSGTRLTVV.

The chain couples TRBV19 to TRBJ1-2, with a tentative D call TRBD1 (6 bases). The CDR3 totals 17 residues. In germline, CDR1 is LNHDA, CDR2 SQIVND (reference sequence). The germline V and J ends were trimmed by 0 bases and 6 bases, with 20 bases remaining between them. DNA of the CDR3: TGTGCCAGTAGTATAGATGCCCCGACAGGTCGGCGGAATGGCTACACCTTC. Protein: CASSIDAPTGRRNGYTF.

This CDR3 reads CASSPDRGRTDTQYF. DNA for the CDR3: TGTGCCAGCAGTCCCGACAGGGGGCGGACAGATACGCAGTATTTT. V usage is TRBV28 and J usage is TRBJ2-3, with 10 bases identical to TRBD1. The CDR3 has 15 amino acids. V lost 5 bases and J lost 3; bases outside the gene matches: 5. CDR1 MDHEN and CDR2 SYDVKM come from the germline V gene.

The genes are TRBV28 and TRBJ1-1; TRBD1 agrees at 9 bases. Per germline, CDR1 MDHEN and CDR2 SYDVKM. V shed 7 bases and J 0 bases; nucleotides not matched to a gene: 6. The CDR3 consists of 15 residues. CDR3 region: CASISQGALNTEAFF. CDR3 DNA: TGTGCCAGCATTTCACAGGGGGCATTGAACACTGAAGCTTTCTTT.

This chain links TRBV6-5 with TRBJ1-1, with 7 bases identical to TRBD1. The CDR3 totals 14 residues. V lost 6 bases to trimming and J lost 6 bases; unmatched junction nucleotides: 10. Per germline, CDR1 MNHEY and CDR2 SVGAGI. DNA of the CDR3: TGTGCCAGCAGCCGCCCGGACAGGCCCCCTGAAGCTTTCTTT. Translating it yields CASSRPDRPPEAFF.

The rearrangement joins TRBV10-3 to TRBJ1-2, with TRBD1 matching 10 bases. The ends lost 8 bases at V and 5 bases at J; junction bases unmatched: 5. This CDR3 spans 13 amino acids. CDR1 is ENHRY, CDR2 SYGVKD, per germline. The CDR3 is CAIGDRGEYGYTF. The CDR3 region has the DNA TGTGCCATCGGGGACAGGGGAGAGTATGGCTACACCTTC.

This clone came up once. The chain carries TRBV6-5 and TRBJ2-1, with a possible D match to TRBD1 (5 bases). Trimming took off 2 bases at V and 4 bases at J, with 12 bases between the two ends. CDR1 is MNHEY, CDR2 SVGAGI, per germline. The CDR3 has 15 residues. CDR3: CASSYGQGTYNEQFF. CDR3 coding DNA: TGTGCCAGCAGTTACGGGCAGGGAACATACAATGAGCAGTTCTTC.

The gene calls are TRBV23-1 and TRBJ1-5; D is undetermined. TRBV23-1 falls under the ORF class, with uncertain function. Trimming took 0 bases from V and 5 from J, leaving 17 bases between them. There are 17 residues in the CDR3. The CDR3 spells CASSQSGLRQEHQPQHF. In DNA form, the CDR3 reads TGCGCCAGCAGTCAATCTGGGCTAAGGCAGGAACATCAGCCCCAGCATTTT.

This chain joins TRBV28 and TRBJ2-2; the D is unclear. This CDR3 has 13 amino acids. V was cut by 1 base and J by 7 bases, with 7 bases left in between. The germline CDR1 and CDR2 sequences are MDHEN and SYDVKM. CDR3 amino acids: CASSLLIYGELFF. The DNA of the CDR3 is TGTGCCAGCAGTTTATTAATATACGGGGAGCTGTTTTTT.